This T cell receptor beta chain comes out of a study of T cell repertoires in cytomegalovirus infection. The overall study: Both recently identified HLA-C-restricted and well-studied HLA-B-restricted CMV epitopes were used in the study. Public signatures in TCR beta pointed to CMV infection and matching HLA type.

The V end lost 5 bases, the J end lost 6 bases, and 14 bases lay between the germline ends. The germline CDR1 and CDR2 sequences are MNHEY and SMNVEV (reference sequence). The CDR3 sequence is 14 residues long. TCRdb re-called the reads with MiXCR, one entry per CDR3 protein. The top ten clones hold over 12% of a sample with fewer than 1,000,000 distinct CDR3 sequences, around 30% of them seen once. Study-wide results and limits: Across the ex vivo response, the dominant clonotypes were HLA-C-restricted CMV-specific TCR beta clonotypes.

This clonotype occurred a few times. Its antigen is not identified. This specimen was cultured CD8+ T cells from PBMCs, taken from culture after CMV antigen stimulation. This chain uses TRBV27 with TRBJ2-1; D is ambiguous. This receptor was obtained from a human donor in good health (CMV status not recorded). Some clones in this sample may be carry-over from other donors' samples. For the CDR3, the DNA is TGTGCCAGCAGTCCATACCCGGGCTCCAATGAGCAGTTCTTC. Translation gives CASSPYPGSNEQFF.